One sample yielded the 2 T cell receptor beta chains listed below, sequenced in a study of T-cell reconstitution after alpha-beta-depleted transplantation in children (TCRdb year 2016). The label giving this sample's treatment or condition can be read as: allogeneic hematopoietic cell transplantation with graft depleted of TCRalphabeta T cells and CD19 B cells. Library preparation was by PCR. Sequencing took place on an Illumina HiSeq 2500. Molecular barcoding was employed in the preparation of TCR libraries, with unique molecular identifiers being used to normalize TCRbeta repertoire quantification. TCRdb reran the public reads through fastp at Q25 and MiXCR, keeping productive beta chains. Rows are combined by CDR3 protein, so each entry shows the most common genes and DNA. The sample profile shows about 500,000 distinct CDR3 sequences; roughly 10% of them were found once. The ten biggest clones cover 12% to 15% of the sample.

The sample consisted of PBMCs, mostly from graft donor cells, taken 180 days after TCRalphabeta/CD19-depleted stem cell transplant. The source is a female patient aged 2-9 years who had a stem cell transplant for aplastic anemia, so the T cells may come from the graft donor.

The sample holds many counts of this clonotype. The rearrangement uses TRBV7-2 and TRBJ2-2; TRBD1 aligns across 7 bases. With V trimmed by 5 bases and J by 2 bases, 2 bases remained unmatched. CDR3 length: 14 amino acids. Germline V lookup: CDR1 SGHTA, CDR2 FQGNSA. The CDR3 bases are TGTGCCAGCAGCCGACAGGGCAACACCGGGGAGCTGTTTTTT. Its translation: CASSRQGNTGELFF.

This chain uses TRBV4-2 with TRBJ2-4; D is tentatively TRBD1 or TRBD2 (6 bases each). Germline V gene sequence: CDR1 LGHNA, CDR2 YNFKEQ. The CDR3 spans 23 residues. Trimming took 0 bases from V and 12 from J, leaving 42 bases between them. The CDR3 DNA is TGTGCCAGCAGCCAAGAAACGGTGGTTACCGGGGTCTGGGGGACCCTGGACGGGGGCACTCAGTACTTC. It translates to CASSQETVVTGVWGTLDGGTQYF.